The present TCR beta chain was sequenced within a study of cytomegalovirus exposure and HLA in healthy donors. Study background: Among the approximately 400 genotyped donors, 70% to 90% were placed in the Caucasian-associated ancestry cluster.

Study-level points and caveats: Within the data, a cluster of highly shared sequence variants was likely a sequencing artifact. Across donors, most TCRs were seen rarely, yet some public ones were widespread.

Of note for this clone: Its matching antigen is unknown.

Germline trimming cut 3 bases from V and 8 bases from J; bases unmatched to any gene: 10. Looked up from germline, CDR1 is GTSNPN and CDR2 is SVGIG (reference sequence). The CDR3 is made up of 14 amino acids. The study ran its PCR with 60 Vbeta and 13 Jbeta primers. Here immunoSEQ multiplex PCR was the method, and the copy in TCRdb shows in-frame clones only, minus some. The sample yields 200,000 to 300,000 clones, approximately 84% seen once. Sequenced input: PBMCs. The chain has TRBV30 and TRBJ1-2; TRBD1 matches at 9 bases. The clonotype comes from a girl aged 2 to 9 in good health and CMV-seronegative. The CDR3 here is CAWRVSGTGPGYTF. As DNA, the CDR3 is TGTGCCTGGAGAGTAAGCGGGACAGGGCCCGGCTACACCTTC.